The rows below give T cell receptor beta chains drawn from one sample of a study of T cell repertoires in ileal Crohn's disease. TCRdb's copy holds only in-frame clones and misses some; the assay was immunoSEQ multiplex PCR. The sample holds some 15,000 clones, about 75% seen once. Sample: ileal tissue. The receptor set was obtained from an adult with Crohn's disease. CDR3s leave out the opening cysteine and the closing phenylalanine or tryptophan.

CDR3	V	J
SVEEGAAF	TRBV29-1	TRBJ1-1
ASSLGPGDSYEQY	TRBV7-3	-
ASSLGSTGELF	TRBV2	TRBJ2-2
ASSPLSGSQETQY	TRBV11-3	TRBJ2-5
ASSLQLDRGGSTLH	TRBV4-2	TRBJ1-6
AWSSRTGYSGNTIY	TRBV30	TRBJ1-3
ASSEANLPGTGGYT	TRBV6-1	TRBJ1-2
ASSVRTGGYEQY	TRBV6-1	TRBJ2-7
ASSYSNSFMNTEAF	TRBV6-5	TRBJ1-1
ASSYYRDTEAF	TRBV6-6	TRBJ1-1
ASRGQGDNQPQH	TRBV2	TRBJ1-5
ASSLGHRDSLAKNIQY	TRBV7-9	TRBJ2-4
ASSKDRQGNQPQH	TRBV2	TRBJ1-5
AISPSGRANTGELF	TRBV10-3	TRBJ2-2
AISVAQGPNEQF	TRBV10-3	TRBJ2-1
ASSPGTGGDTQY	TRBV18	TRBJ2-3
ASSVGVAGNYEQY	TRBV9	TRBJ2-7
ASSRQGTGGDYGYT	TRBV6-6	TRBJ1-2
ASSQDLSPGTWTPFNTGELF	TRBV4-1	TRBJ2-2
ASSSLGLSEETQY	TRBV7-3	TRBJ2-5
ASSPPGQGIYTEAF	TRBV7-8	TRBJ1-1
ASSPYVGEGLNYGYT	TRBV4-1	TRBJ1-2
ASSDRWGELAF	TRBV2	TRBJ1-1
ASSQGQGEETQY	TRBV4-1	TRBJ2-5
ASSQFGQGATAF	TRBV16	TRBJ1-1
ASSSTGGLETQY	TRBV5-1	TRBJ2-5
ASMWRGHGEQF	TRBV27	TRBJ2-1
ASSYGGERSPLH	TRBV6-5	TRBJ1-6
ASSIDSDQPQH	TRBV19	TRBJ1-5
ASSLAEYNEQF	TRBV28	TRBJ2-1
AISLTGGSGQPQH	TRBV10-3	TRBJ1-5
AWSGGQGFYGNIQY	TRBV30	TRBJ2-4
ASSLLAGDYGYT	TRBV27	TRBJ1-2
ASRRQAYEQY	TRBV2	TRBJ2-7
ASSLRRTSRTYEQY	TRBV7-2	TRBJ2-7
ASSHRSQGGELF	TRBV5-4	TRBJ2-2
ASTRTSGNIQY	TRBV2	TRBJ2-4
ASTGIASTGELF	TRBV7-2	TRBJ2-2
ASSLTGQDTEAF	TRBV5-1	TRBJ1-1
ASSQDPTGTDTQY	TRBV4-2	TRBJ2-3
ASSPNREMQY	TRBV2	TRBJ2-3
ASSLRTGVSYEQY	TRBV6-5	TRBJ2-7
ASSELAGGYNEQF	TRBV5-1	TRBJ2-1
ASSEDPGGTNEQF	TRBV6-1	TRBJ2-1
ASSELAASTDTQY	TRBV25-1	TRBJ2-3
ASSQLYSNQPQH	TRBV6-5	TRBJ1-5